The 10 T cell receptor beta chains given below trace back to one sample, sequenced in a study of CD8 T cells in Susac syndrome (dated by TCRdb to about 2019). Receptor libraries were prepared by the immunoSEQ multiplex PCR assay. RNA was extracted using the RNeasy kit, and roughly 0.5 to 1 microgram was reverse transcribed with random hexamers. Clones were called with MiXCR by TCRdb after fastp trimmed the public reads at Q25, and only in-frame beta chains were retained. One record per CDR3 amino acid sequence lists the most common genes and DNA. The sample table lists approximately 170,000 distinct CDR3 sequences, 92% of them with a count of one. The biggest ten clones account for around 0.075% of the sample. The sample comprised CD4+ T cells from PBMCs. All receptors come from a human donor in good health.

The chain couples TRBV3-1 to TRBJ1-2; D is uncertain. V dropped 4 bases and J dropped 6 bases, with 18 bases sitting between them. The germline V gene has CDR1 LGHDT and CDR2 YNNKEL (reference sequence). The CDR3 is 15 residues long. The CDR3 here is CASSPLPEATHGYTF. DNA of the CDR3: TGTGCCAGCAGCCCCCTACCCGAGGCAACACATGGCTACACCTTC. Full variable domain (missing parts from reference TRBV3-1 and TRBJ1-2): DTAVSQTPKYLVTQMGNDKSIKCEQNLGHDTMYWYKQDSKKFLKIMFSYNNKELIINETVPNRFSPKSPDKAHLNLHINSLELGDSAVYFCASSPLPEATHGYTFGSGTRLTVV.

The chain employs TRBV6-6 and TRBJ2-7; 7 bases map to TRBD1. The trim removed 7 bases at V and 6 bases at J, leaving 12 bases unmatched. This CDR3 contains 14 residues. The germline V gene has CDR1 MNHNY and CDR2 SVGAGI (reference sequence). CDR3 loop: CASTTNYRGSEQYF. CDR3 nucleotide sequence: TGTGCCAGCACTACAAACTACAGGGGATCCGAGCAGTACTTC.

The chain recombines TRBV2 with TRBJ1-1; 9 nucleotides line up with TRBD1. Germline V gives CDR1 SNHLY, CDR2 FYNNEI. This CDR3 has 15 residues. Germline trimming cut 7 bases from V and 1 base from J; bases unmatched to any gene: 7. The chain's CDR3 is CASTGQGIGNTEAFF. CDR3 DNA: TGTGCCAGCACCGGACAGGGGATCGGGAACACTGAAGCTTTCTTT. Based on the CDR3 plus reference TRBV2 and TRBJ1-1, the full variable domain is EPEVTQTPSHQVTQMGQEVILRCVPISNHLYFYWYRQILGQKVEFLVSFYNNEISEKSEIFDDQFSVERPDGSNFTLKIRSTKLEDSAMYFCASTGQGIGNTEAFFGQGTRLTVV.

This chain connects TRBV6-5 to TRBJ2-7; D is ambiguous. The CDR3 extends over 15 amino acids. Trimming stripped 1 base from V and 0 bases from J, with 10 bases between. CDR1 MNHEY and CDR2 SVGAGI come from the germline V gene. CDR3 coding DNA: TGTGCCAGCAGTTACTTCTCGGGTAGCTCCTACGAGCAGTACTTC. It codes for CASSYFSGSSYEQYF.

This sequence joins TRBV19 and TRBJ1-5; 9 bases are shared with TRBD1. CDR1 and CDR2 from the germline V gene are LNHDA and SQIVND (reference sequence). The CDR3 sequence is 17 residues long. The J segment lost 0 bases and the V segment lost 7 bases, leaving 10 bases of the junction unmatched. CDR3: CASNPRDREYSNQPQHF. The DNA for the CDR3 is TGTGCCAGTAACCCCCGGGACAGGGAGTATAGCAATCAGCCCCAGCATTTT.

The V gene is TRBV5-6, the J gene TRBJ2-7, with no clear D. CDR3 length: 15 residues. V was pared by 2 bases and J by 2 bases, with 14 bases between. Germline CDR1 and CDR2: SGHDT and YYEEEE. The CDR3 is CASSLRPNTPYEQYF. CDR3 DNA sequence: TGTGCCAGCAGCTTAAGGCCCAACACGCCCTACGAGCAGTACTTC.

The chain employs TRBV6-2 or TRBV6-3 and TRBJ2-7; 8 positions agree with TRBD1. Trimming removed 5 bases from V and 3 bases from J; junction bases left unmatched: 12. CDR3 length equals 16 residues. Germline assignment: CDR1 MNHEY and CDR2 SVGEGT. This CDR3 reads CASSPQPGTGVYEQYF. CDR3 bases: TGTGCCAGCAGTCCCCAACCCGGGACAGGTGTCTACGAGCAGTACTTC.

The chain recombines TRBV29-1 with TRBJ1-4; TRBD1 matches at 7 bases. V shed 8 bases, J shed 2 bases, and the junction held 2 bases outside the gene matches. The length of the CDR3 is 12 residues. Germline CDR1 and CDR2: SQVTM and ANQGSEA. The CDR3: CSSRGTNEKLFF. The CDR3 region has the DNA TGCAGCTCCAGGGGGACTAATGAAAAACTGTTTTTT. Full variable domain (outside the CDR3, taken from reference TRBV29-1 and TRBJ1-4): SAVISQKPSRDICQRGTSLTIQCQVDSQVTMMFWYRQQPGQSLTLIATANQGSEATYESGFVIDKFPISRPNLTFSTLTVSNMSPEDSSIYLCSSRGTNEKLFFGSGTQLSVL.

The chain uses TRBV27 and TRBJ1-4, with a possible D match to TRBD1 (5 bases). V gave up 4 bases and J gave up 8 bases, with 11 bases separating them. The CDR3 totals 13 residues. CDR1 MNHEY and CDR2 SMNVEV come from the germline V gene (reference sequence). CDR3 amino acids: CASSSGYREKLFF. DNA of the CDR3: TGTGCCAGCAGTTCAGGGTACCGGGAAAAACTGTTTTTT.

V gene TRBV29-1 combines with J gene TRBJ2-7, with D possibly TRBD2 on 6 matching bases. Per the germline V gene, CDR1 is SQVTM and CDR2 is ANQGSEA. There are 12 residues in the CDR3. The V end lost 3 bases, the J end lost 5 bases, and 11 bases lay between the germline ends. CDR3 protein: CSVEGGGDEQYF. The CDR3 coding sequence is TGCAGCGTTGAGGGGGGAGGCGACGAGCAGTACTTC.